The source of this TCR beta chain is a study of T cell responses to AZD1222 COVID-19 vaccine. Sequenced by immunoSEQ multiplex PCR; TCRdb stores in-frame clones only, minus some. The table has under 130,000 clones, 80% to 90% seen once; the top ten hold approximately 22%. The CDR3 spans 14 residues. Germline-derived CDR1 and CDR2 are DFQATT and SNEGSKA (reference sequence). V lost 3 bases to trimming and J lost 1 base, with 7 bases between them. As for this clone: The antigen remains unidentified.

Study-level results: Seropositivity was recorded at baseline in only 6 or 7 AZD1222 recipients. Clonal diversity may have been underestimated in mostly white British donors. Two doses of AZD1222 preceded a rise in Spike-specific TCR breadth and depth.

The sequences come from peripheral blood, collected on day 0 of AZD1222 vaccination. This sequence originates from an adult in good health. The V call is TRBV20-1, the J call TRBJ2-6, with D tentatively TRBD2 (5 bases). CDR3 protein: CSASRDSGANVLTF. DNA of the CDR3: TGCAGTGCTAGTCGGGATTCTGGGGCCAACGTCCTGACTTTC.